The TCR beta chain described here comes from a study of T cell repertoires in cytomegalovirus infection. One entry per CDR3 protein, called by TCRdb with MiXCR from the reads. Of 450,000 to 550,000 distinct CDR3 sequences detected, about 15% appear once; the ten largest clones hold 20% to 30%. This clonotype was found many times. Trimming took 1 base from V and 11 from J; bases not matched to a gene: 16. The CDR3 is 17 amino acids. CDR1 and CDR2 from the germline V gene are SGHTA and FQGNSA. The receptor was isolated from a human donor in good health (CMV status not recorded). Some clones in this sample may be carry-over from other donors' samples. Sequenced: CD8+ T cells from PBMCs. This chain uses TRBV7-2 with TRBJ2-2, with 7 nucleotides matching TRBD2. CDR3 bases: TGTGCCAGCAGCTTAGTAGCGGGCAACCCCCTCGTGGGAGAGCTGTTTTTT. Translating it yields CASSLVAGNPLVGELFF.